This is a list of T cell receptor beta chains from one sample in a study of cytomegalovirus exposure and HLA in healthy donors. Some clones are missing from TCRdb's copy, which holds only in-frame ones; the method was immunoSEQ multiplex PCR. The data hold approximately 150,000 clones, with over 65% observed a single time. Specimen: PBMCs. The receptor source for this set is a man between 40 and 49 years old in good health and CMV-seropositive. The CDR3 runs from the conserved cysteine through the conserved F or W. The D gene is left open where the match is weak. Where a row states a size, it is once, few, many or the class of an expanded clone; other rows omit it.

D	V	size	J	DNA	CDR3
.	TRBV25-1	.	TRBJ2-7	TGTGCCAGCAGTGACCCGGGACTCCACTACGAGCAGTACTTC	CASSDPGLHYEQYF
.	TRBV5-4	.	TRBJ2-2	TGTGCCAGCAGCCTACCTCCCGGGGAGCTGTTTTTT	CASSLPPGELFF
TRBD1	TRBV7-9	once	TRBJ2-7	TGTGCCAGCAGCTCTCTTGACAGGGGTGGCTACGAGCAGTACTTC	CASSSLDRGGYEQYF
.	TRBV18	.	TRBJ1-6	TGTGCCAGCTCACCTGAGACACCGCCTTCACCCCTCCACTTT	CASSPETPPSPLHF
TRBD2	TRBV11-3	.	TRBJ2-5	TGTGCCAGCAGCTTAAGGACGGGGGGAGACAGTGCGTACCAAGAGACCCAGTACTTC	CASSLRTGGDSAYQETQYF
.	TRBV19	.	TRBJ2-7	TGTGCCAGTAGTTTGGGGCCCACCTACGAGCAGTACTTC	CASSLGPTYEQYF
.	TRBV25-1	few	TRBJ2-5	TGTGCCAGCAGTGAGCCCGGTGCGAGGGAGACCCAGTACTTC	CASSEPGARETQYF
TRBD1	TRBV29-1	.	TRBJ1-1	TGCAGCGTTGAAGTCGGGACAGCGGACACTGAAGCTTTCTTT	CSVEVGTADTEAFF
TRBD2	TRBV6-5	.	TRBJ2-1	TGTGCCAGCAGTTACTCAGTGACTAGCGGGAAGGGTGAGCAGTTCTTC	CASSYSVTSGKGEQFF
TRBD1	TRBV19	.	TRBJ1-4	TGTGCCAGTAGTTTTACCGGGACAGGGAATGAAAAACTGTTTTTT	CASSFTGTGNEKLFF
.	TRBV7-9	.	TRBJ2-1	TGTTCCAGCAGCTTGACTAGGGAGTTCGACAATGAGCAGTTCTTC	CSSSLTREFDNEQFF
.	TRBV14	.	TRBJ1-2	TGTGCCAGCAGCCAAGAAATAGGGGATTTCTATGGCTACACCTTC	CASSQEIGDFYGYTF
TRBD1	TRBV28	.	TRBJ1-1	TGTGCCAGCAGTTTACTCCCGACAGGGGCCACGGGTGAAGAAGCTTTCTTT	CASSLLPTGATGEEAFF
TRBD1	TRBV11-2	few	TRBJ2-5	TGTGCCAGCAGCTTAGCCCCAGACAGGGAAGAGACCCAGTACTTC	CASSLAPDREETQYF
TRBD1	TRBV25-1	.	TRBJ2-7	TGTGCCAGCAGCCCTTCCGGGACAGGGGGCAACGAGCAGTACTTC	CASSPSGTGGNEQYF
.	TRBV27	once	TRBJ2-5	TGTGCCAGCAGTATTCTCGGGGGGCAAAGCCAAGAGACCCAGTACTTC	CASSILGGQSQETQYF
.	TRBV28	.	TRBJ1-2	TGTGCCACCGGACAAAACCATGGCTACACCTTC	CATGQNHGYTF
TRBD2	TRBV6-4	few	TRBJ2-7	TGTGCCAGCAGTGACCGGCGGACTAGCGGGATCCACGAGCAGTACTTC	CASSDRRTSGIHEQYF
.	TRBV2	.	TRBJ1-2	TGTGCCAGCAGTGACAGGGGCTATGGCTACACCTTC	CASSDRGYGYTF
TRBD2	TRBV27	.	TRBJ2-7	TGTGCCAGCAGGTCAGGACGGGAGGGTTACGAGCAGTACTTC	CASRSGREGYEQYF
.	TRBV28	once	TRBJ2-7	TGTGCCAGCAACCAGGGTTACGAGCAGTACTTC	CASNQGYEQYF
TRBD2	TRBV25-1	many	TRBJ2-7	TGTGCCAGTCTCGCTAGCGGCCGGCGAGAGCAGTACTTC	CASLASGRREQYF
.	TRBV19	.	TRBJ1-4	TGTGCCAGTAATGTCGGGGGGAGGGGAAAACTGTTTTTT	CASNVGGRGKLFF
TRBD1	TRBV7-9	.	TRBJ2-7	TGTGCCAGCAGCCGCTGGGACAGGGGAACCGAGCAGTACTTC	CASSRWDRGTEQYF
TRBD2	TRBV7-6	.	TRBJ2-7	TGTGCCAGCAGCCCGGGGCCCCTGCTAGCGGGAGAGGAGCAGTACTTC	CASSPGPLLAGEEQYF
.	TRBV7-8	.	TRBJ2-1	TGTGCCAGCAGCGATAACCAATGGGACTTTCAGTTCTTC	CASSDNQWDFQFF
.	TRBV7-2	.	TRBJ2-7	TGTGCCAGCAGCTCCCTAGGATACGAGCAGTACTTC	CASSSLGYEQYF
TRBD1	TRBV14	.	TRBJ1-2	TGTGCCAGCAGTCTCCGACAGGGTCATGGCTACACCTTC	CASSLRQGHGYTF
TRBD1	TRBV5-1	.	TRBJ2-7	TGCGCCAGCAGCTTGGAGCCCGGACAGGGCTACGAGCAGTACTTC	CASSLEPGQGYEQYF
.	TRBV4-2	once	TRBJ1-1	TGTGCCAGCAGCCAAGATGGGCTCCTGAACACTGAAGCTTTCTTT	CASSQDGLLNTEAFF
TRBD1	TRBV6-5	.	TRBJ2-5	TGTGCCAGCAGTTACAAAAGGACAGGGCGAGGGGAGACCCAGTACTTC	CASSYKRTGRGETQYF
TRBD2	TRBV7-2	.	TRBJ2-7	TGTGCCAGCAGCTTTTGGGAGGGCCCCTACGAGCAGTACTTC	CASSFWEGPYEQYF
TRBD2	TRBV11-2	.	TRBJ2-5	TGTGCCAGCAGCTTAACGGGAGGGCCGGGGGAGACCCAGTACTTC	CASSLTGGPGETQYF
TRBD1	TRBV27	.	TRBJ1-2	TGTGCCAGCAGTCTCAGGGGGAACTATGGCTACACCTTC	CASSLRGNYGYTF
TRBD1	TRBV5-1	.	TRBJ2-1	TGCGCCAGCAGCTTGGGGACAGGGTACAATGAGCAGTTCTTC	CASSLGTGYNEQFF
.	TRBV11-2	.	TRBJ2-3	TGTGCCAGCAGCTCCTCCGCCGGGACTGCAAAGTATACGCAGTATTTT	CASSSSAGTAKYTQYF
.	TRBV28	few	TRBJ1-5	TGTGCCAGCAGTCGTACCGAGAGCCAGCCCCAGCATTTT	CASSRTESQPQHF
.	TRBV27	.	TRBJ1-6	TGTGCCAGCACCTCCCAGGTACCCGGCAGTTTCAGTTCACCCCTCCACTTT	CASTSQVPGSFSSPLHF
.	TRBV13	.	TRBJ2-7	TGTGCCAGCAGCTTAAAGGGAGGCGAGCAGTACTTC	CASSLKGGEQYF
TRBD2	TRBV7-2	.	TRBJ2-3	TGTGCCAGCAGCGCCCTAGGGGTGCGGGAGGCCGGAGATACGCAGTATTTT	CASSALGVREAGDTQYF
TRBD2	TRBV5-4	.	TRBJ2-2	TGTGCCAGCAGACAGGCGACAGCGGGACACACCGGGGAGCTGTTTTTT	CASRQATAGHTGELFF
.	TRBV6-6	.	TRBJ2-3	TGTGCCAGCAGGGCAGGCCCCACAGATACGCAGTATTTT	CASRAGPTDTQYF
TRBD2	TRBV11-2	.	TRBJ2-7	TGTGCCAGCAGCTTAGGACTAGCCTACTACGAGCAGTACTTC	CASSLGLAYYEQYF
.	TRBV19	.	TRBJ1-5	TGTGCCAGTAGTATCCCCTGGGGGGGAAGCCAGCCCCAGCATTTT	CASSIPWGGSQPQHF
TRBD1	TRBV18	once	TRBJ2-1	TGTGCCAGCTCACCCCGGGACAGGGGTAATAACAATGAGCAGTTCTTC	CASSPRDRGNNNEQFF
.	TRBV25-1	once	TRBJ1-3	TGTGCCAGCAGTGAAACGGTCGCTGGAAGATCGACGCGGGGCACCATATATTTT	CASSETVAGRSTRGTIYF
TRBD1	TRBV27	once	TRBJ1-2	TGTGCCAGCAGTTTCCGGGACAGGGGTGGCTACACCTTC	CASSFRDRGGYTF
TRBD2	TRBV27	.	TRBJ2-2	TGTGCCAGCAGTTTATTGGGCCAGGGAGGGCCCCTGACCGGGGAGCTGTTTTTT	CASSLLGQGGPLTGELFF
.	TRBV4-1	.	TRBJ2-1	TGCGCCAGCAGCCAAGATTCTACCTACAATGAGCAGTTCTTC	CASSQDSTYNEQFF
.	TRBV5-4	.	TRBJ2-5	TGTGCCAGCAGCTTGCAGGGTAGGGCAAATGAGACCCAGTACTTC	CASSLQGRANETQYF
.	TRBV5-6	once	TRBJ2-7	TGTGCCAGCAGCTCCAAATCGGGGTACGAGCAGTACTTC	CASSSKSGYEQYF
TRBD1	TRBV30	.	TRBJ2-6	TGTGCCTGGAGACAGGGGGCGAGGGTCGGCTCTGGGGCCAACGTCCTGACTTTC	CAWRQGARVGSGANVLTF
.	TRBV5-6	.	TRBJ2-1	TGTGCCAGCAGCTTGGGAGGTCGGTACAATGAGCAGTTCTTC	CASSLGGRYNEQFF
TRBD1	TRBV27	.	TRBJ2-7	TGTGCCAGCAGTCTATCAGGGGGCGTAGGTAGCGGGCAGTACTTC	CASSLSGGVGSGQYF
.	TRBV7-8	.	TRBJ2-5	TGTGCCAGCAGCTTACAGGGGCGGGAGACCCAGTACTTC	CASSLQGRETQYF
TRBD2	TRBV14	.	TRBJ2-1	TGTGCCAGCAGCGCTTTAGCGGGAGTGTTGCAGTTCTTC	CASSALAGVLQFF